These T cell receptor beta chains were read from a single sample in a study of cytomegalovirus exposure and HLA in healthy donors. The data were produced by immunoSEQ multiplex PCR, yet TCRdb's version contains in-frame clones alone and is incomplete. Of 92,000 or so clones in the sample, roughly 63% were seen once. Sequenced material: PBMCs. The receptors were sampled from a woman aged 50 to 65 in good health and CMV-seropositive. CDR3s include the opening cysteine and the closing phenylalanine or tryptophan. Fields, in order: D gene, J gene, clone size, V gene, CDR3 DNA, CDR3 protein. D genes are given only for firm matches. Only some rows state a clone size, as once, few, many or a class for expanded clones.

D: -
J: TRBJ2-2
size: -
V: TRBV9
DNA: TGTGCCAGCAGCGGAACAGTAACCGGGGAGCTGTTTTTT
CDR3: CASSGTVTGELFF

D: -
J: TRBJ2-7
size: -
V: TRBV7-9
DNA: TGTTCCAGCAGCTTAAACAGTCAAAAGCACTTC
CDR3: CSSSLNSQKHF

D: TRBD1
J: TRBJ2-1
size: once
V: TRBV9
DNA: TGTGCCAGCAGCGTTTGGACAGGGGCAAATGAGCAGTTCTTC
CDR3: CASSVWTGANEQFF

D: -
J: TRBJ1-2
size: -
V: TRBV19
DNA: TGTGCCAGTAGTATCGGGGTCCTGGGTGGCTACACCTTC
CDR3: CASSIGVLGGYTF

D: -
J: TRBJ2-7
size: once
V: TRBV7-8
DNA: TGTGCCAGCAGCTTAGCGGGAGGCTACGAGCAGTACTTC
CDR3: CASSLAGGYEQYF

D: -
J: TRBJ1-2
size: -
V: TRBV10-3
DNA: TGTGCCATCAGTGTTCGGAGTCCCTATGGCTACACCTTC
CDR3: CAISVRSPYGYTF

D: -
J: TRBJ1-3
size: -
V: TRBV7-9
DNA: TGTGCCAGCAGCTTAGGCGCGGGGCCTGGAAACACCATATATTTT
CDR3: CASSLGAGPGNTIYF

D: TRBD2
J: TRBJ2-7
size: few
V: TRBV7-7
DNA: TGTGCCAGCAGCTCCGGCGGGGGGGAGCAGTACTTC
CDR3: CASSSGGGEQYF

D: -
J: TRBJ2-5
size: few
V: TRBV5-8
DNA: TGTGCCAGCAGCCCGAAGGGGCCACAAGAGACCCAGTACTTC
CDR3: CASSPKGPQETQYF

D: -
J: TRBJ1-1
size: -
V: TRBV11-3
DNA: TGTGCCAGCAGCTCGGGACACAGCATGAACACTGAAGCTTTCTTT
CDR3: CASSSGHSMNTEAFF

D: -
J: TRBJ1-2
size: -
V: TRBV6-1
DNA: TGTGCCAGCAGTGAAGTGTTTATGGGCAGGTTCTATGGCTACACCTTC
CDR3: CASSEVFMGRFYGYTF

D: TRBD1
J: TRBJ1-2
size: -
V: TRBV28
DNA: TGTGCCAGCAGTCCCGGACAGGGGGTCGATGGCTACACCTTC
CDR3: CASSPGQGVDGYTF

D: -
J: TRBJ1-1
size: -
V: TRBV6-6
DNA: TGTGCCAGCAGTTACTCTGGAGGGGAAGGGAACACTGAAGCTTTCTTT
CDR3: CASSYSGGEGNTEAFF

D: -
J: TRBJ1-6
size: -
V: TRBV4-1
DNA: TGCGCCAGCAGCCAATCAGCGGGAATTAGTTCACCCCTCCACTTT
CDR3: CASSQSAGISSPLHF

D: TRBD1
J: TRBJ2-7
size: few
V: TRBV5-1
DNA: TGCGCCAGCAGAGGGACAGGCGACTACGAGCAGTACTTC
CDR3: CASRGTGDYEQYF

D: TRBD1
J: TRBJ2-7
size: -
V: TRBV14
DNA: TGTGCCAGCAGCCTTACGGCGGGGACAGGTTTCCACGAGCAGTACTTC
CDR3: CASSLTAGTGFHEQYF

D: -
J: TRBJ1-2
size: few
V: TRBV5-1
DNA: TGCGCCAGCAGCGATCCGGGAGGAAACTATGGCTACACCTTC
CDR3: CASSDPGGNYGYTF

D: -
J: TRBJ1-1
size: -
V: TRBV28
DNA: TGTGCCGTAGCAGTATCCATGAACACTGAAGCTTTCTTT
CDR3: CAVAVSMNTEAFF

D: TRBD1
J: TRBJ2-7
size: -
V: TRBV27
DNA: TGTGCCAGCAGTTTGGAACAGGGGCCCTACGAGCAGTACTTC
CDR3: CASSLEQGPYEQYF

D: TRBD1
J: TRBJ2-1
size: -
V: TRBV5-1
DNA: TGCGCCAGCAGCTTAACAGGGGGCAGCTACAATGAGCAGTTCTTC
CDR3: CASSLTGGSYNEQFF

D: TRBD1
J: TRBJ2-1
size: -
V: TRBV4-2
DNA: TGTGCCAGCAGCCAATTCTTCGATAAGGGACAGGGGGCCGGGAGCTCCTACAATGAGCAGTTCTTC
CDR3: CASSQFFDKGQGAGSSYNEQFF

D: -
J: TRBJ1-1
size: -
V: TRBV7-9
DNA: TGTGCCAGCAGCCTTCAGGCTGAAGCTTTCTTT
CDR3: CASSLQAEAFF

D: -
J: TRBJ1-4
size: -
V: TRBV5-1
DNA: TGCGCCAGCACTCCGGGTTCAGCAACTAATGAAAAACTGTTTTTT
CDR3: CASTPGSATNEKLFF

D: -
J: TRBJ2-1
size: -
V: TRBV7-9
DNA: TGTGCCAGCAGCCTACAGGTTAGCAATGAGCAGTTCTTC
CDR3: CASSLQVSNEQFF

D: -
J: TRBJ1-6
size: -
V: TRBV11-2
DNA: TGTGCCAGCAGCTATAATTCGGATAATTCACCCCTCCACTTT
CDR3: CASSYNSDNSPLHF

D: TRBD1
J: TRBJ1-5
size: -
V: TRBV7-9
DNA: TGTGCCAGCAGCTCCTGGACAGGTTTAAGCAATCAGCCCCAGCATTTT
CDR3: CASSSWTGLSNQPQHF

D: TRBD2
J: TRBJ2-7
size: -
V: TRBV7-9
DNA: TGTGCCAGCAGCCCCGGGACTAGCCTTGTTCAAGACTTC
CDR3: CASSPGTSLVQDF

D: -
J: TRBJ1-1
size: -
V: TRBV6-1
DNA: TGTGCCAGCAGTAGTACCGGGACAACGAACACTGAAGCTTTCTTT
CDR3: CASSSTGTTNTEAFF

D: TRBD2
J: TRBJ2-4
size: few
V: TRBV27
DNA: TGTGCCAGCAGTCCGGGACTAGCGGGGGGTTTAGCCAAAAACATTCAGTACTTC
CDR3: CASSPGLAGGLAKNIQYF

D: -
J: TRBJ2-2
size: -
V: TRBV28
DNA: TGTGCCAGCAGGGGGAGTGTAACCGGGGAGCTGTTTTTT
CDR3: CASRGSVTGELFF

D: TRBD1
J: TRBJ1-6
size: -
V: TRBV5-1
DNA: TGCGCCAGCAGCCCTTCGGGACAGGGGCGTGCACCCCTCCACTTT
CDR3: CASSPSGQGRAPLHF

D: TRBD1
J: TRBJ1-1
size: -
V: TRBV28
DNA: TGTGCCAGCAGTACAGGACAGGGGAACACTGAAGCTTTCTTT
CDR3: CASSTGQGNTEAFF

D: TRBD1
J: TRBJ1-2
size: -
V: TRBV6-5
DNA: TGTGCCAGCAGTTACCTCGGACAGGCGGATGGCTACACCTTC
CDR3: CASSYLGQADGYTF

D: TRBD1
J: TRBJ1-5
size: -
V: TRBV5-1
DNA: TGCGCCAGCAGCTTGGCCGGGACAGGGTATCAGCCCCAGCATTTT
CDR3: CASSLAGTGYQPQHF

D: TRBD1
J: TRBJ1-1
size: -
V: TRBV2
DNA: TGTGCCAGCAGTGTTGACAGGGGATCCACTGAAGCTTTCTTT
CDR3: CASSVDRGSTEAFF

D: TRBD1
J: TRBJ2-7
size: -
V: TRBV5-1
DNA: TGCGCCAGCAGCCGCCCGGGACAGGAATCCTACGAGCAGTACTTC
CDR3: CASSRPGQESYEQYF

D: TRBD2
J: TRBJ2-3
size: -
V: TRBV28
DNA: TGTGCCAGCAGTGTTCTGGCCGCTCGCGGGGGGCTGGGCACAGATACGCAGTATTTT
CDR3: CASSVLAARGGLGTDTQYF

D: TRBD1
J: TRBJ1-1
size: -
V: TRBV15
DNA: TGTGCCACCAGCTTGACAGGGGCCAACACTGAAGCTTTCTTT
CDR3: CATSLTGANTEAFF

D: -
J: TRBJ1-1
size: -
V: TRBV6-1
DNA: TGTGCCAGCAGTGAAAGCGGGGGATGGAACACTGAAGCTTTCTTT
CDR3: CASSESGGWNTEAFF

D: TRBD1
J: TRBJ1-4
size: -
V: TRBV28
DNA: TGTGCCAGCAGCAGCCCGGGACAGGGAGCAACTAATGAAAAACTGTTTTTT
CDR3: CASSSPGQGATNEKLFF